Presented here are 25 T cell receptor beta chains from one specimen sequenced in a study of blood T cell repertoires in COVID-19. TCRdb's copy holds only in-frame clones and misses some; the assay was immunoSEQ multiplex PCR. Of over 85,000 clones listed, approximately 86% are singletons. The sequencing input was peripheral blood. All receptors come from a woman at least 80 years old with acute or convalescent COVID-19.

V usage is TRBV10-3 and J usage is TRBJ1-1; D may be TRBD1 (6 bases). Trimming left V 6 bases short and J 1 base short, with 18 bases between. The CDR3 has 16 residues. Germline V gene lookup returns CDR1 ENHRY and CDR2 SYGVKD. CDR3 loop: CAISPLTYRENTEAFF. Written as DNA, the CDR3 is TGTGCCATCAGCCCTCTAACGTACAGGGAGAACACTGAAGCTTTCTTT.

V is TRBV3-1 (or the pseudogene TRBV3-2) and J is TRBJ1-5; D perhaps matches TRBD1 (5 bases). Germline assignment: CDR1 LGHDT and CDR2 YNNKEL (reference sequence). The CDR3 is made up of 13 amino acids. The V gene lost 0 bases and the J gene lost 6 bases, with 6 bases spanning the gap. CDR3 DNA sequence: TGTGCCAGCAGCCAAGACAGGGCTCAGCCCCAGCATTTT. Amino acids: CASSQDRAQPQHF.

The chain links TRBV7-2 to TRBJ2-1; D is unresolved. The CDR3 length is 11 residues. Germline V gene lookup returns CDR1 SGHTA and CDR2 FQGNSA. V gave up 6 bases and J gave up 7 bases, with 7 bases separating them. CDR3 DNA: TGTGCCAGCAGTTCGAGGAATGAGCAGTTCTTC. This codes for CASSSRNEQFF.

The DNA of the CDR3 is TGTGCCAGCAGCTTAGGGGTGGGGGCCCTCAATGAGCAGTTCTTC. Translating it yields CASSLGVGALNEQFF. V is TRBV7-3 and J is TRBJ2-1, with TRBD1 as a possible D gene (6 bases). V was cut by 2 bases and J by 6 bases, with 14 bases left in between. CDR1 and CDR2 (germline): SGHTA, FQGTGA. The CDR3 sequence is 15 residues long.

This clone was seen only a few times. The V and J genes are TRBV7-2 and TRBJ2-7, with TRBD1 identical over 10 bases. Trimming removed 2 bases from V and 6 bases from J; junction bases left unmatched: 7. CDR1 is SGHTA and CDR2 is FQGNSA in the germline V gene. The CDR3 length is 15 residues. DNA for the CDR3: TGTGCCAGCAGCTTAAGTTGGGACAGGGGTCGCGAGCAGTACTTC. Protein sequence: CASSLSWDRGREQYF.

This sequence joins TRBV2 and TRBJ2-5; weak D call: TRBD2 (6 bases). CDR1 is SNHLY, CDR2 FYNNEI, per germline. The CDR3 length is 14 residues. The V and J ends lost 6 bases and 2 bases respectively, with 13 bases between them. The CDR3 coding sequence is TGTGCCAGCAGAGGGGCGGGGTTTCAAGAGACCCAGTACTTC. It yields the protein CASRGAGFQETQYF.

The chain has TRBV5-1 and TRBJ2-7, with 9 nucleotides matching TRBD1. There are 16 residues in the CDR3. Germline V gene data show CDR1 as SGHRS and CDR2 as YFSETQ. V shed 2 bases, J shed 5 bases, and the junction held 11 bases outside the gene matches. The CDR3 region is CASSFGTGIFGNEQYF. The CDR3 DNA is TGCGCCAGCAGCTTCGGGACAGGGATATTTGGTAACGAGCAGTACTTC.

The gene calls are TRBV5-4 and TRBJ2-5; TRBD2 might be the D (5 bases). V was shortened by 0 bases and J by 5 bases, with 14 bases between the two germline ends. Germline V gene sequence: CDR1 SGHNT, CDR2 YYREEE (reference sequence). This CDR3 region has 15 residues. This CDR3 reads CASSLAPGKEETQYF. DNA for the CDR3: TGTGCCAGCAGCTTGGCTCCGGGGAAGGAGGAGACCCAGTACTTC.

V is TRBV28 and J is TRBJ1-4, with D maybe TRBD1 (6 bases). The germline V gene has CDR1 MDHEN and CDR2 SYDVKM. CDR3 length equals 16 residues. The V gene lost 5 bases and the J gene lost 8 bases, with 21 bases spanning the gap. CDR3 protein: CASSVTQGSSGEKLFF. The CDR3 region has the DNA TGTGCCAGCAGTGTGACCCAGGGGAGCTCTGGGGAAAAACTGTTTTTT.

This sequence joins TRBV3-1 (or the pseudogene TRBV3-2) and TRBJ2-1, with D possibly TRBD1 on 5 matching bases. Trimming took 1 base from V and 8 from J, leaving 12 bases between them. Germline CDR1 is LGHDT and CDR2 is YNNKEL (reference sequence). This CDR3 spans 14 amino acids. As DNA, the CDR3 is TGTGCCAGCAGCCAAGGCCAGGGTGGACATGAGCAGTTCTTC. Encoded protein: CASSQGQGGHEQFF.

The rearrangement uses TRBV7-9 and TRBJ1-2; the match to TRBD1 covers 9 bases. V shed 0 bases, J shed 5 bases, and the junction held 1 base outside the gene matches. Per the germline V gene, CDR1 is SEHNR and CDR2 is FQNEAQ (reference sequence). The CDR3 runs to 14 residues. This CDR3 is CASSLAGQGYGYTF. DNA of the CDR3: TGTGCCAGCAGCTTAGCAGGACAGGGGTATGGCTACACCTTC.

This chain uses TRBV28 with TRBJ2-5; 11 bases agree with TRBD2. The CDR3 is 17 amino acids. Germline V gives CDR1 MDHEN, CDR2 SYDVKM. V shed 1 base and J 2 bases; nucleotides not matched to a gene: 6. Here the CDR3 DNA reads TGTGCCAGCAGTTTATTTATTTCTAGCGGGGGGCAAGAGACCCAGTACTTC. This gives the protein CASSLFISSGGQETQYF.

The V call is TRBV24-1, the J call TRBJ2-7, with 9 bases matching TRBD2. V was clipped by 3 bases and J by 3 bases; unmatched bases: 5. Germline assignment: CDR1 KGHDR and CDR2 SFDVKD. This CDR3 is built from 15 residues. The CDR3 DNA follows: TGTGCCACCAGTGATAGTAGCGGGGGCATCTACGAGCAGTACTTC. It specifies CATSDSSGGIYEQYF.

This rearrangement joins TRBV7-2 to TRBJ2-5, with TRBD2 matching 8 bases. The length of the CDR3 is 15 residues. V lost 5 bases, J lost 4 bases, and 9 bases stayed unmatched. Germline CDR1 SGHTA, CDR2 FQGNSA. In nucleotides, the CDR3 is TGTGCCAGCAGCCCACGACGGGCGGGGGGAGAGACCCAGTACTTC. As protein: CASSPRRAGGETQYF.

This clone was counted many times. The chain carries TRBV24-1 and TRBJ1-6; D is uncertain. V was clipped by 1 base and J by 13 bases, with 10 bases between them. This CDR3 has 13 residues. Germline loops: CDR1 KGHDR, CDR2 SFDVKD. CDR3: CATSDFQALPLHF. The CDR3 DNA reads TGTGCCACCAGTGATTTTCAGGCTCTGCCCCTCCACTTT.

This CDR3 is CASSQGGGLAGGLGYNEQFF. Written as DNA, the CDR3 is TGCGCCAGCAGCCAAGGAGGAGGACTAGCGGGGGGCCTGGGGTACAATGAGCAGTTCTTC. The chain employs TRBV4-1 and TRBJ2-1; 14 bases are shared with TRBD2. With V trimmed by 1 base and J by 4 bases, 12 bases remained unmatched. The CDR3 sequence is 20 residues long. The germline V gene encodes CDR1 MGHRA and CDR2 YSYEKL.

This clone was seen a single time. CDR3 residues: CATTYGGGGGEQYF. The CDR3 DNA reads as TGTGCCACCACCTACGGGGGGGGCGGAGGCGAGCAGTACTTC. The chain combines TRBV15 with TRBJ2-7; 8 nucleotides agree with TRBD2. Looked up from germline, CDR1 is LNHNV and CDR2 is YYDKDF (reference sequence). There are 14 residues in the CDR3. Trimming at V came to 7 bases and at J to 6 bases, leaving 11 bases not matched to a gene.

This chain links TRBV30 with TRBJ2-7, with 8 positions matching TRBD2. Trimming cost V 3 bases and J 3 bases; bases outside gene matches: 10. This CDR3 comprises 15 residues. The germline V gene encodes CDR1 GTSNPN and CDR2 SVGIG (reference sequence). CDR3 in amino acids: CAWRPPGGPRYEQYF. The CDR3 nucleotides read TGTGCCTGGAGACCCCCGGGGGGGCCCCGCTACGAGCAGTACTTC.

DNA for the CDR3: TGTGCCAGTAGTAGAACAGGGGCTGAGCAGTTCTTC. It is translated as CASSRTGAEQFF. The rearrangement uses TRBV19 and TRBJ2-1; 7 bases are a match to TRBD1. This CDR3 spans 12 amino acids. The J segment lost 9 bases and the V segment lost 4 bases, leaving 3 bases of the junction unmatched. Per germline, CDR1 LNHDA and CDR2 SQIVND (reference sequence).

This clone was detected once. Written as DNA, the CDR3 is TGTGCCAGCAGTGTGGGGGCTAACACTGAAGCTTTCTTT. The encoded protein is CASSVGANTEAFF. The V and J genes are TRBV2 and TRBJ1-1, with TRBD1 as a possible D gene (6 bases). Germline V lookup: CDR1 SNHLY, CDR2 FYNNEI. CDR3 length: 13 residues. V was trimmed by 4 bases and J by 2 bases, leaving 8 bases between them. Based on the CDR3 plus reference TRBV2 and TRBJ1-1, the full variable domain is EPEVTQTPSHQVTQMGQEVILRCVPISNHLYFYWYRQILGQKVEFLVSFYNNEISEKSEIFDDQFSVERPDGSNFTLKIRSTKLEDSAMYFCASSVGANTEAFFGQGTRLTVV.

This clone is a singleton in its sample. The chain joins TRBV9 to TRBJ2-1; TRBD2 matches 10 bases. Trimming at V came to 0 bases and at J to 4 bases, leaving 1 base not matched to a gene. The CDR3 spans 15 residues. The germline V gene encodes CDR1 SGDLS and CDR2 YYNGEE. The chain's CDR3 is CASSVDSGGYNEQFF. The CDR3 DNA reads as TGTGCCAGCAGCGTAGATAGCGGGGGGTACAATGAGCAGTTCTTC.

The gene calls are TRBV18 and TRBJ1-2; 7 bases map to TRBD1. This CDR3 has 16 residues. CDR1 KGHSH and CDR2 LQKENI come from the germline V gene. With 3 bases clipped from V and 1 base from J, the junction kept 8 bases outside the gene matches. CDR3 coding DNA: TGTGCCAGCTCACCTAGCACAGGGGATTTTAACTATGGCTACACCTTC. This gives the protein CASSPSTGDFNYGYTF. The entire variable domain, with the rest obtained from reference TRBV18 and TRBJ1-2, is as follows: NAGVMQNPRHLVRRRGQEARLRCSPMKGHSHVYWYRQLPEEGLKFMVYLQKENIIDESGMPKERFSAEFPKEGPSILRIQQVVRGDSAAYFCASSPSTGDFNYGYTFGSGTRLTVV.

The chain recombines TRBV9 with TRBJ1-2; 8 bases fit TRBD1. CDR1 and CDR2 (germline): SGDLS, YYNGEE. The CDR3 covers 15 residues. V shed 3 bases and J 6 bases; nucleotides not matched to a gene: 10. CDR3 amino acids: CASSGTQGARDGYTF. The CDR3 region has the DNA TGTGCCAGCAGCGGGACCCAGGGGGCCCGCGATGGCTACACCTTC.

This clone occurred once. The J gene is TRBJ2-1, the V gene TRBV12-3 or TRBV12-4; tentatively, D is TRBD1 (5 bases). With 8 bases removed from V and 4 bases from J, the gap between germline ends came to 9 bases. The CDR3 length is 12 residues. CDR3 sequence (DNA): TGTGCCAGCGGACATCCTTACAATGAGCAGTTCTTC. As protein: CASGHPYNEQFF.

As DNA, the CDR3 is TGTGCCAGCAGCGTGTCCAGTTGGGCAGTTAACTATGGCTACACCTTC. Encoded protein: CASSVSSWAVNYGYTF. The chain carries TRBV3-1 (or the pseudogene TRBV3-2) and TRBJ1-2; D unresolved. The CDR3 spans 16 residues. Trimming removed 5 bases at V and 1 base at J, with 17 bases between. The V gene's germline CDR1 is LGHDT and CDR2 YNNKEL (reference sequence).